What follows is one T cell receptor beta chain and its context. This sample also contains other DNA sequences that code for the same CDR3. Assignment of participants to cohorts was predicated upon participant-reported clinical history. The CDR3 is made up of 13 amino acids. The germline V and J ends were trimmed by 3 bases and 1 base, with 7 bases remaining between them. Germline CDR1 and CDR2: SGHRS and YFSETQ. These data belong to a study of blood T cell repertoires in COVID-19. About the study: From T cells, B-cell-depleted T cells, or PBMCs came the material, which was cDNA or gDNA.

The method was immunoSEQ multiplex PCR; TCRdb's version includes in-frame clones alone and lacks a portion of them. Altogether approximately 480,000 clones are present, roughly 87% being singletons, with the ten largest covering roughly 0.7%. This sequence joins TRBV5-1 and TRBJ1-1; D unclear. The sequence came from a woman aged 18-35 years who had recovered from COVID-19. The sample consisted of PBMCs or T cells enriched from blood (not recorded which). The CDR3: CASSSTTNTEAFF. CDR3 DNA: TGCGCCAGCAGCTCGACAACGAACACTGAAGCTTTCTTT. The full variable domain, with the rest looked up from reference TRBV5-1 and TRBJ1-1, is KAGVTQTPRYLIKTRGQQVTLSCSPISGHRSVSWYQQTPGQGLQFLFEYFSETQRNKGNFPGRFSGRQFSNSRSEMNVSTLELGDSALYLCASSSTTNTEAFFGQGTRLTVV.